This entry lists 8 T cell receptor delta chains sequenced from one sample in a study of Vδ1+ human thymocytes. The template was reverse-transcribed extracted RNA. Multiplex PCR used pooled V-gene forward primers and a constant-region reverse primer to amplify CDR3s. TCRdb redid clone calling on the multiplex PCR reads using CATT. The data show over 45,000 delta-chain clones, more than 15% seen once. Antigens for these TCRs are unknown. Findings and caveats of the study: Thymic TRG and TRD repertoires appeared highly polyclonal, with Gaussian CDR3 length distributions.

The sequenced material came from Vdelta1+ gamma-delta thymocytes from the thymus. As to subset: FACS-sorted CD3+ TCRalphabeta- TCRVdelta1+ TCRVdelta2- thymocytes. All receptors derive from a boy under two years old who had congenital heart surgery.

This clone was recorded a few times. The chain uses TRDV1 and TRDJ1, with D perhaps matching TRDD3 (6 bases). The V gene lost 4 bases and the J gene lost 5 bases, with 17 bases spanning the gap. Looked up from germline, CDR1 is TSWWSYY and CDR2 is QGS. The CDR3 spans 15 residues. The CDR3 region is CALGGLEDTGDKLIF. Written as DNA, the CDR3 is TGTGCTCTTGGGGGACTAGAGGATACCGGAGATAAACTCATCTTT.

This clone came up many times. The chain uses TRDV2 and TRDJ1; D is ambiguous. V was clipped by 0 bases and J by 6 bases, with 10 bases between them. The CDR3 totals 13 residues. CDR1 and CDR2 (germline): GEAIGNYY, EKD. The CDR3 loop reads CACDTELPHKLIF. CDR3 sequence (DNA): TGTGCCTGTGACACCGAACTGCCACATAAACTCATCTTT.

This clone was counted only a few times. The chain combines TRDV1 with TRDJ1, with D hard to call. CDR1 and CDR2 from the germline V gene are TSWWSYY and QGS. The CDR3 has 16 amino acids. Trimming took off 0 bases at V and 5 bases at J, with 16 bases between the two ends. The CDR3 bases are TGTGCTCTTGGGGAACTTCGCCGTACTGTCGGAGATAAACTCATCTTT. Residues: CALGELRRTVGDKLIF.

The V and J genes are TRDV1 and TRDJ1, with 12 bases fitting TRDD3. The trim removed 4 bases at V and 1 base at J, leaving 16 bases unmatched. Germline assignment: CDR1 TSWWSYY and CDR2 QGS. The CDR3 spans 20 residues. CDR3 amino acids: CALGGTVNWGIPRSTDKLIF. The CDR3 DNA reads TGTGCTCTTGGGGGGACTGTGAACTGGGGGATACCGCGTAGCACCGATAAACTCATCTTT.

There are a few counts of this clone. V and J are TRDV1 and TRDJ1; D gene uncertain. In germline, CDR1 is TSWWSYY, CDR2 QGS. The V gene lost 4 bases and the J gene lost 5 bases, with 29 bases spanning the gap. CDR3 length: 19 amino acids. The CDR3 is CALGVRAIYMTIEGDKLIF. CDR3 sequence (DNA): TGTGCTCTTGGGGTAAGGGCGATATATATGACGATTGAAGGGGATAAACTCATCTTT.

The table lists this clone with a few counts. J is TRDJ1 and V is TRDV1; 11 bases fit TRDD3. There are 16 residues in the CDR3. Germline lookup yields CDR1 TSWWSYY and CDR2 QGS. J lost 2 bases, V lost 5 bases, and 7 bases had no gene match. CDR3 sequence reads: CALGQHWGIFTDKLIF. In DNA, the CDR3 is TGTGCTCTTGGGCAACACTGGGGGATATTTACCGATAAACTCATCTTT.

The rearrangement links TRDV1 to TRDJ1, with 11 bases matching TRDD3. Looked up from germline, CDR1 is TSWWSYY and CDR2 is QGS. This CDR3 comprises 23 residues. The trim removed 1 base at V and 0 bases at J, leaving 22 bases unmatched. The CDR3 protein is CALGERPSTRSAGGYCYTDKLIF. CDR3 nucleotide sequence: TGTGCTCTTGGGGAACGCCCCTCTACCCGCTCTGCTGGGGGATACTGTTACACCGATAAACTCATCTTT.

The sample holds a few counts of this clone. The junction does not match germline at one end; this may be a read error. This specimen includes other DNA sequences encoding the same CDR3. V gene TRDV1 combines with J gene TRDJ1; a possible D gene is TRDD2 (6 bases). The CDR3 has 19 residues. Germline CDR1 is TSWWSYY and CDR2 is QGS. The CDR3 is CALGPPLGFLQGYTDKLIF. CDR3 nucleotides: TGTGCTCTTGGGCCCCCGCTGGGCTTCCTTCAGGGGTACACCGATAAACTCATCTTC.